Listed here is a single T cell receptor (beta chain). This specimen comes from a study of blood T cells in healthy people across ages. The germline CDR1 and CDR2 sequences are MDHEN and SYDVKM. V lost 4 bases and J lost 0, with 19 bases in between. The CDR3 spans 19 residues. Primers used in a second PCR of roughly 7 to 11 cycles were a sample-barcoded 5' primer and a J-beta primer mix. TCRdb fed the 5' RACE reads into MiXCR, producing one record per CDR3 protein. The sample consists of over 750,000 distinct CDR3 sequences, 25% of them appearing once. Separately, the same data were catalogued under a study of T cells of mothers and their children.

The material sequenced was blood. The TCR comes from a boy aged 5-17 years in good health. The chain couples TRBV28 to TRBJ1-6; D not certain. The CDR3 spells CASSSFGRHDHSYNSPLHF. The CDR3 coding sequence is TGTGCCAGCAGTTCCTTCGGCCGACACGATCACTCCTATAATTCACCCCTCCACTTT.